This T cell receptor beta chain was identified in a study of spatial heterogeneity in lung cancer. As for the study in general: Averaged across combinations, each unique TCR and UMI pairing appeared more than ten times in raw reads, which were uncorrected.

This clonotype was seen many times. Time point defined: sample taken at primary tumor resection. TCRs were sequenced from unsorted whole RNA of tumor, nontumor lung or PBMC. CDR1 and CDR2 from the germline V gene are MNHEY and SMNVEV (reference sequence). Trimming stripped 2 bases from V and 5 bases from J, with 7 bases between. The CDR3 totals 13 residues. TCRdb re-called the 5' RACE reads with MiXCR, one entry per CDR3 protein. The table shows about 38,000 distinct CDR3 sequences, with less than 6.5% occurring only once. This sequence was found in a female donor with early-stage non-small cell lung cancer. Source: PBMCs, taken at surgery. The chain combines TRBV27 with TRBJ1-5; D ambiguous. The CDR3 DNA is TGTGCCAGCAGTTTACGGCTTTATCAGCCCCAGCATTTT. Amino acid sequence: CASSLRLYQPQHF.